This T cell receptor beta chain derives from a study of blood T cell repertoires in COVID-19. As for the study in general: COVID-19 samples from acute and convalescent phases originated in the United States, Italy and Spain. Nucleic acid was either cDNA or gDNA, and it came from T cells, B-cell-depleted T cells, or PBMCs.

CDR3 length: 14 amino acids. Per the germline V gene, CDR1 is PRHDT and CDR2 is FYEKMQ (reference sequence). V gave up 5 bases and J gave up 4 bases, with 14 bases separating them. Authors' analysis steps: Estimation of nucleated cell counts relied on the amplification of reference gene primers. Sequenced by immunoSEQ multiplex PCR; TCRdb stores in-frame clones only, minus some. That table furnishes V, J and clone size, whereas the DNA furnished D and trimming. The sample carries under 80,000 clones, around 83% recorded once. The rearrangement joins TRBV13 to TRBJ1-1; D not resolved. Sequenced: peripheral blood. This receptor was taken from a man aged 80 or over with acute or convalescent COVID-19. CDR3 amino acids: CASSETPEGTEAFF. CDR3 nucleotide sequence: TGTGCCAGCAGCGAGACCCCGGAGGGCACTGAAGCTTTCTTT. Looking up the rest from reference TRBV13 and TRBJ1-1 gives the full variable domain: AAGVIQSPRHLIKEKRETATLKCYPIPRHDTVYWYQQGPGQDPQFLISFYEKMQSDKGSIPDRFSAQQFSDYHSELNMSSLELGDSALYFCASSETPEGTEAFFGQGTRLTVV.